This T cell receptor beta chain is from a study of control samples from healthy donors and cancer patients. The CDR3 has 15 amino acids. V dropped 4 bases and J dropped 3; count of bases not matched to a gene: 3. Germline CDR1 LGHDT, CDR2 YNNKEL (reference sequence). This table comes from immunoSEQ multiplex PCR, and its TCRdb copy is limited to in-frame clones, with some not included. Among around 190,000 clones listed, around 94% were seen once. This clonotype originated in a young man in good health. The sample taken for sequencing was blood. The rearrangement joins TRBV3-1 (or the pseudogene TRBV3-2) to TRBJ2-1, with 10 bases aligning to TRBD1. CDR3 residues: CASSPDRGGYNEQFF. The CDR3 coding sequence is TGTGCCAGCAGCCCGGACAGGGGGGGCTACAATGAGCAGTTCTTC.